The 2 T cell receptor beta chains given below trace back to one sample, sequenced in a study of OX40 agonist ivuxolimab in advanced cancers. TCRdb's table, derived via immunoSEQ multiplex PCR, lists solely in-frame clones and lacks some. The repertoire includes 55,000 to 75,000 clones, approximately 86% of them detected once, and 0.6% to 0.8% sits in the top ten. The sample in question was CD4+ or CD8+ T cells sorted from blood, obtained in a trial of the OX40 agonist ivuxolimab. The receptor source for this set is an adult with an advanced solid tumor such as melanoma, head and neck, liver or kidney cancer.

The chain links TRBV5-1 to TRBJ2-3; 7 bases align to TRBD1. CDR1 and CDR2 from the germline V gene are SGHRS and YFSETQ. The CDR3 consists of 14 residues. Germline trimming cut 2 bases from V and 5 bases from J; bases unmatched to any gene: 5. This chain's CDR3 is CASSLRGLGDTQYF. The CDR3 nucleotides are TGCGCCAGCAGCTTAAGGGGGCTCGGAGATACGCAGTATTTT.

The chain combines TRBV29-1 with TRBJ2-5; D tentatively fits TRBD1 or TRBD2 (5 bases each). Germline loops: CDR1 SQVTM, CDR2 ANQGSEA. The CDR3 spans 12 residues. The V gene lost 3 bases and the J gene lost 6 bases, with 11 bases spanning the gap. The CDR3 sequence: CSVDYGGKTQYF. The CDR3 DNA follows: TGCAGCGTTGACTATGGGGGAAAGACCCAGTACTTC.